The present T cell receptor beta chain was sequenced within a study of CD8+CD57+ T cells in acquired aplastic anemia. Study-level information: Sorted cells (CD4+ and CD8+) yielded DNA amounts that averaged around 3.5 ug. In CD4+ cells, healthy donors produced an average of approximately 9.9 million reads. Study-level findings and limits: Patients showed no significant difference from controls in CD8+ Simpson's diversity.

Concerning this clonotype itself: The antigen is undetermined.

This CDR3 region has 12 residues. Deletions cut 3 bases from V and 7 bases from J, with 12 bases between. The V gene's germline CDR1 is SQVTM and CDR2 ANQGSEA. Profiling of TCR beta VDJ combinations and CDR3 sequences used genomic DNA as template. TCRdb used MiXCR to reprocess the reads, holding one entry per CDR3 protein. The repertoire has approximately 50,000 distinct CDR3 sequences, approximately 78% of them found once; the top ten carry 30% to 40%. The rearrangement links TRBV29-1 to TRBJ2-5; possible D gene TRBD1, 5 bases. The TCR comes from a human donor in good health, serving as a control. Source material: sorted CD4+, CD8+, or CD8+CD57+ T cells (not recorded which) from PBMCs. The DNA of the CDR3 is TGCAGCGTTGACCCCTTAACAGGGACCCAGTACTTC. It encodes CSVDPLTGTQYF.